Listed below are T cell receptor beta chains from one sample, sequenced in a study of blood T cell repertoires in COVID-19. Assay: immunoSEQ multiplex PCR; the TCRdb copy retains only in-frame clones and omits some. The top ten clones hold roughly 4.6% of a sample with some 210,000 clones, 70% to 90% of them seen once. Sequenced input: peripheral blood. The receptors originated from a woman between 65 and 79 years old with active or convalescent COVID-19. Each CDR3 is given without its conserved first and last residue.

CDR3 protein: ASSAQGSGNTIY; V gene: TRBV9
CDR3 protein: ASSLARDRETGEF; V gene: TRBV11-1
CDR3 protein: ASSVPTSGSYNEQF; V gene: TRBV2
CDR3 protein: ASSLRRVDRTRDYNEQF; V gene: TRBV27
CDR3 protein: ASSSPPLAGGNNEQF; V gene: TRBV6-2/TRBV6-3
CDR3 protein: ASSSRGYPGSSYEQY; V gene: TRBV7-3
CDR3 protein: ASTLTGTQETQY; V gene: TRBV19
CDR3 protein: SVERDRRQETQY; V gene: TRBV29-1
CDR3 protein: APLRPSAAGNTIY; V gene: TRBV19
CDR3 protein: ASSLSSGGAEKLF; V gene: TRBV7-9
CDR3 protein: ASSPTSGRNNEQF; V gene: TRBV2
CDR3 protein: ASSQGTGGASYEQY; V gene: TRBV4-1
CDR3 protein: ASSPPSGRRNEQF; V gene: TRBV4-1
CDR3 protein: ASSPRGTGGYEQY; V gene: TRBV28
CDR3 protein: ASSYDRVPGNTIY; V gene: TRBV11-2
CDR3 protein: ASSVRRAGGDTQY; V gene: TRBV3-1/TRBV3-2
CDR3 protein: SVPFVSGNYGYT; V gene: TRBV29-1
CDR3 protein: ASIGLAGINEQF; V gene: TRBV6-5
CDR3 protein: SVPTGTGNNEQF; V gene: TRBV29-1
CDR3 protein: ASSPDRGASYEQY; V gene: TRBV19
CDR3 protein: ASSEAGGDTEAF; V gene: TRBV6-1
CDR3 protein: ASSRGTGQATF; V gene: TRBV27
CDR3 protein: ASGIDRVGEQY; V gene: TRBV12-5
CDR3 protein: ASSFPLAGGPYQETQY; V gene: TRBV5-1
CDR3 protein: ASSQEGWANTQY; V gene: TRBV3-1/TRBV3-2
CDR3 protein: ASSLAGAYQAF; V gene: TRBV28
CDR3 protein: ASSQGVAGGYVDTQY; V gene: TRBV3-1/TRBV3-2
CDR3 protein: ASSWEGRTEAF; V gene: TRBV19
CDR3 protein: ASSQSSGYEKLF; V gene: TRBV23-1